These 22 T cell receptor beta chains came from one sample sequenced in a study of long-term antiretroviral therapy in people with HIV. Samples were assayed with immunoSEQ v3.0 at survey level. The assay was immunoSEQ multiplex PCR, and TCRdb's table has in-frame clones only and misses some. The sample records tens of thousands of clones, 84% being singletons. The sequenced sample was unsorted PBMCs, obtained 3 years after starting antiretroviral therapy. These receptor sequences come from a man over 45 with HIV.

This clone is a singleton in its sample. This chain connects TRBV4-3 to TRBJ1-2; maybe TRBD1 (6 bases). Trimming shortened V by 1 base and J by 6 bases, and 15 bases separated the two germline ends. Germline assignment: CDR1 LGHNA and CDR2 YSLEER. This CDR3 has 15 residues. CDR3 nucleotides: TGCGCCAGCAGCCAAGCTTTGGGGGGCGCTCATGGCTACACCTTC. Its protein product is CASSQALGGAHGYTF.

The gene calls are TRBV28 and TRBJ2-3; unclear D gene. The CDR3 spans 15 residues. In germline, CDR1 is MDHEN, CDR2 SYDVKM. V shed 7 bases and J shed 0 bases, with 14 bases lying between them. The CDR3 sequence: CASTLQSGSTDTQYF. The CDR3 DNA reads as TGTGCCAGCACCTTACAATCGGGTAGCACAGATACGCAGTATTTT.

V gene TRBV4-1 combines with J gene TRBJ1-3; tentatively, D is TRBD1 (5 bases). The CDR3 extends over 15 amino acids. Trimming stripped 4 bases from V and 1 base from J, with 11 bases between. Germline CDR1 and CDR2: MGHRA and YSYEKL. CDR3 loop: CASSRLGTSGNTIYF. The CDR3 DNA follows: TGCGCCAGCAGCCGGCTGGGGACGTCTGGAAACACCATATATTTT.

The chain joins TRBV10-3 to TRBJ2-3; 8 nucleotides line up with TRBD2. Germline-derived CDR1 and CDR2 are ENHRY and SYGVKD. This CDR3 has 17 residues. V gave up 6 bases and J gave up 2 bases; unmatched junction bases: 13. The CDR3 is CAISATGGRVDTDTQYF. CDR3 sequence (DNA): TGTGCCATCAGCGCCACGGGGGGGAGGGTCGACACAGATACGCAGTATTTT.

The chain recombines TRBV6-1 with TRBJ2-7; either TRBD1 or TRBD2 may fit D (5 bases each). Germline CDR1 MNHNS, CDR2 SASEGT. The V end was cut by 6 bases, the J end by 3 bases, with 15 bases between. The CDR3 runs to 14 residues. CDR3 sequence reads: CASRPWDGYYEQYF. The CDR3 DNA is TGTGCCAGCAGACCCTGGGACGGCTACTACGAGCAGTACTTC.

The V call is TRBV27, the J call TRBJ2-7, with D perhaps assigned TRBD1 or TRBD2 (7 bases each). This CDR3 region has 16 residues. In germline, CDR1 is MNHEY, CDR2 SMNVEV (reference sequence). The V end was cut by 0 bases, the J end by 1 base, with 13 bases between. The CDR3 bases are TGTGCCAGCAGTTTATCGGGGGGGGACAGATCCTACGAGCAGTACTTC. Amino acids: CASSLSGGDRSYEQYF.

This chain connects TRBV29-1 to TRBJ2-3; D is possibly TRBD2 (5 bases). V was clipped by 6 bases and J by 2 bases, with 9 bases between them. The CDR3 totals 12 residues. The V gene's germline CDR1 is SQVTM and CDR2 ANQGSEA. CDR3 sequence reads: CSVREPTDTQYF. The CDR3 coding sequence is TGCAGCGTGAGGGAGCCCACAGATACGCAGTATTTT.

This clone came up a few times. The CDR3 reads CASRELGTGDEKLFF. The CDR3 DNA reads TGTGCCAGCAGAGAACTCGGGACAGGAGATGAAAAACTGTTTTTT. The rearrangement uses TRBV28 and TRBJ1-4; 8 bases match TRBD1. This CDR3 has 15 amino acids. From germline, CDR1 is MDHEN and CDR2 SYDVKM. V shed 6 bases, J shed 6 bases, and the junction held 9 bases outside the gene matches. The full variable domain, in which reference TRBV28 and TRBJ1-4 provide the parts outside the CDR3, is DVKVTQSSRYLVKRTGEKVFLECVQDMDHENMFWYRQDPGLGLRLIYFSYDVKMKEKGDIPEGYSVSREKKERFSLILESASTNQTSMYLCASRELGTGDEKLFFGSGTQLSVL.

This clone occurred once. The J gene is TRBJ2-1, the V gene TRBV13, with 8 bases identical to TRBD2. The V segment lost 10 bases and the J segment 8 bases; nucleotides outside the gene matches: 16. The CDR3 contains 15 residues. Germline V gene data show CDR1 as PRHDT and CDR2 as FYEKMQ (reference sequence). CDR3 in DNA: TGTGCCACGCGGGAGGTGGGAGACTCTTTGGATGAGCAGTTCTTC. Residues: CATREVGDSLDEQFF.

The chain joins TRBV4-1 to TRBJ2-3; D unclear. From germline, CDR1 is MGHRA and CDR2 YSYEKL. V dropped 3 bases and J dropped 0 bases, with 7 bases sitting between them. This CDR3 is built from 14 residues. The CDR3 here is CASSQVLSTDTQYF. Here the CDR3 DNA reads TGCGCCAGCAGCCAGGTTTTGAGCACAGATACGCAGTATTTT.

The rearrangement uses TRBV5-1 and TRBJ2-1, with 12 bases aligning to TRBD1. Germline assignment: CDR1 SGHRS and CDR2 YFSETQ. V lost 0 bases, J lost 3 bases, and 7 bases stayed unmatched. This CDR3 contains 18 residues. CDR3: CASSLASGTGGYYNEQFF. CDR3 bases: TGCGCCAGCAGCTTGGCCTCCGGGACAGGGGGCTACTACAATGAGCAGTTCTTC.

CDR3 residues: CASSVKGGPNYGYTF. The CDR3 DNA follows: TGTGCCAGCAGCGTAAAGGGGGGACCTAACTATGGCTACACCTTC. The chain employs TRBV9 and TRBJ1-2; D perhaps matches TRBD1 (6 bases). Germline CDR1 reads SGDLS; CDR2 reads YYNGEE. Trimming stripped 1 base from V and 0 bases from J, with 10 bases between. The length of the CDR3 is 15 residues. Full variable domain (missing parts from reference TRBV9 and TRBJ1-2): DSGVTQTPKHLITATGQRVTLRCSPRSGDLSVYWYQQSLDQGLQFLIQYYNGEERAKGNILERFSAQQFPDLHSELNLSSLELGDSALYFCASSVKGGPNYGYTFGSGTRLTVV.

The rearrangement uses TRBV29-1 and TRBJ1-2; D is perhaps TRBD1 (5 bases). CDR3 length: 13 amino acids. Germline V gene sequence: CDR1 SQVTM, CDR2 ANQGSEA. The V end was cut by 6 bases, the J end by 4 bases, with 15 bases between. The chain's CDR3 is CSVKQVSSYGYTF. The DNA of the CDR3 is TGCAGCGTCAAACAGGTTTCCTCCTATGGCTACACCTTC.

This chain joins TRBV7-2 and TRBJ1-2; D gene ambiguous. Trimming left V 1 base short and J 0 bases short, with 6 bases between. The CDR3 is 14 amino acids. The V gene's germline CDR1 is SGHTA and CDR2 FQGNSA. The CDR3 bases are TGTGCCAGCAGCTTAGGCAGAGCTAACTATGGCTACACCTTC. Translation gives CASSLGRANYGYTF.

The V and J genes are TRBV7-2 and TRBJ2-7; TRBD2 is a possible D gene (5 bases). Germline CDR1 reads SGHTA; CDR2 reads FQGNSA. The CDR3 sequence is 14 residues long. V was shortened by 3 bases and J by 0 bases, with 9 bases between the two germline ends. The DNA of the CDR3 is TGTGCCAGCAGCTTGGGAGCTTACTCCTACGAGCAGTACTTC. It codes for CASSLGAYSYEQYF. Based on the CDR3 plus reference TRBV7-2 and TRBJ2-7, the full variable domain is GAGVSQSPSNKVTEKGKDVELRCDPISGHTALYWYRQSLGQGLEFLIYFQGNSAPDKSGLPSDRFSAERTGGSVSTLTIQRTQQEDSAVYLCASSLGAYSYEQYFGPGTRLTVT.

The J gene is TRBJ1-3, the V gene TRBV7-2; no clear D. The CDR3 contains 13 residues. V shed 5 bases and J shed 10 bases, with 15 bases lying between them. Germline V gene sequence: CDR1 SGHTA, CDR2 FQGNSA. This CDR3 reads CASSLEAGRTIYF. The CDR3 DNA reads TGTGCCAGCAGCCTGGAAGCCGGGAGGACCATATATTTT.

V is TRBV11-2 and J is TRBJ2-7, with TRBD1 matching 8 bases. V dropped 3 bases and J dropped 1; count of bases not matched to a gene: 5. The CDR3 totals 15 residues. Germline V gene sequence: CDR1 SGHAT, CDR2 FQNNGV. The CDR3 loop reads CASSFRDRPSYEQYF. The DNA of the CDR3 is TGTGCCAGCAGCTTTCGGGACAGGCCTTCCTACGAGCAGTACTTC. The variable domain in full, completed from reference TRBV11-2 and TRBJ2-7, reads EAGVAQSPRYKIIEKRQSVAFWCNPISGHATLYWYQQILGQGPKLLIQFQNNGVVDDSQLPKDRFSAERLKGVDSTLKIQPAKLEDSAVYLCASSFRDRPSYEQYFGPGTRLTVT.

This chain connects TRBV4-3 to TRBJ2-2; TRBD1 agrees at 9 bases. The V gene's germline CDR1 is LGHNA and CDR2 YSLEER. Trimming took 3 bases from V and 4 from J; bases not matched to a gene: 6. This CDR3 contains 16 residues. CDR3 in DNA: TGCGCCAGCAGCCACCAGACAGGGGGTGGCACCGGGGAGCTGTTTTTT. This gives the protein CASSHQTGGGTGELFF.

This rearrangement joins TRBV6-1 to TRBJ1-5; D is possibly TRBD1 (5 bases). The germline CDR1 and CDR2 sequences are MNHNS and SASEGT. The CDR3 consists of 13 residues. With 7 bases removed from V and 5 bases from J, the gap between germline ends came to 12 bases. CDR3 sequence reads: CASTPAGYQPQHF. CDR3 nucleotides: TGTGCCAGCACCCCGGCAGGGTATCAGCCCCAGCATTTT.

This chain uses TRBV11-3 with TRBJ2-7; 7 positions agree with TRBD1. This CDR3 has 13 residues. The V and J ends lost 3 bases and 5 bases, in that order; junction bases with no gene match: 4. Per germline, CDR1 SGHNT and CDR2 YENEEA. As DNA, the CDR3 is TGTGCCAGCAGCTTGAACACAGGGGACGAGCAGTACTTC. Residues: CASSLNTGDEQYF.

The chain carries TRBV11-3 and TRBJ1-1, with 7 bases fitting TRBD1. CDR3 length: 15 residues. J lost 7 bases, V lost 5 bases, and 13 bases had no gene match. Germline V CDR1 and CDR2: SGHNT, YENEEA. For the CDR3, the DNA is TGTGCCAGCAGCCCTACTCCGACAGGGCACCTTGAAGCTTTCTTT. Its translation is CASSPTPTGHLEAFF.

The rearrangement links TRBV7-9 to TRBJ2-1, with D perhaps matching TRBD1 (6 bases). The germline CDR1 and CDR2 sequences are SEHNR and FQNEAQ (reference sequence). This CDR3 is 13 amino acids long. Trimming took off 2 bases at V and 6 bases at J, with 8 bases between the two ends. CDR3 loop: CASSLQGGNEQFF. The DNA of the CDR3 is TGTGCCAGCAGCTTACAAGGGGGCAATGAGCAGTTCTTC.